These T cell receptor beta chains were read from a single sample in a study of OX40 agonist ivuxolimab in advanced cancers. The data were produced by immunoSEQ multiplex PCR, yet TCRdb's version contains in-frame clones alone and is incomplete. The sample has about 78,000 clones, about 90% seen once. This specimen was CD4+ or CD8+ T cells sorted from blood, taken in a trial of the OX40 agonist ivuxolimab. The receptors here all came from an adult with an advanced solid tumor such as melanoma, head and neck, liver or kidney cancer. The CDR3 runs from the conserved cysteine through the conserved F or W. The order of the fields is J gene, clone size, V gene, CDR3 protein. Expanded clones get a size class; other rows say once, few or many, or leave the size out.

J: TRBJ1-2
size: once
V: TRBV6-6
CDR3: CASSFSGSAYGYTF

J: TRBJ2-7
size: -
V: TRBV11-2
CDR3: CASSLTGRTYEQYF

J: TRBJ1-6
size: -
V: TRBV5-1
CDR3: CASSAEPGTGSSPLHF

J: TRBJ2-7
size: -
V: TRBV28
CDR3: CASTRRVEQYF

J: TRBJ1-2
size: -
V: TRBV4-2
CDR3: CASSQDPGPNYGYTF

J: TRBJ1-2
size: -
V: TRBV5-4
CDR3: CASSQQGARYGYTF

J: TRBJ2-2
size: -
V: TRBV9
CDR3: CASSVHGGTGELFF

J: TRBJ1-1
size: -
V: TRBV5-4
CDR3: CASSPIRDTEAFF

J: TRBJ1-3
size: -
V: TRBV6-6
CDR3: CASSLGHSGNTIYF

J: TRBJ1-2
size: -
V: TRBV25-1
CDR3: CASSEPAGLNYGYTF

J: TRBJ2-7
size: -
V: TRBV5-8
CDR3: CASSFRGGRGPEQYF

J: TRBJ2-5
size: -
V: TRBV18
CDR3: CASSPPGVQETQYF

J: TRBJ2-1
size: -
V: TRBV7-2
CDR3: CASSPGVLAGEFLGFF

J: TRBJ1-2
size: -
V: TRBV5-5
CDR3: CASSTETANYGYTF

J: TRBJ2-5
size: -
V: TRBV5-4
CDR3: CASSLAGGPRKTQYF

J: TRBJ1-3
size: few
V: TRBV13
CDR3: CASSFVGGNTIYF

J: TRBJ1-5
size: -
V: TRBV19
CDR3: CASSILVVGQPQHF

J: TRBJ2-7
size: once
V: TRBV4-1
CDR3: CASSHQGAYEQYF

J: TRBJ2-1
size: -
V: TRBV11-3
CDR3: CASSFTGTIRRDEQFF

J: TRBJ2-3
size: -
V: TRBV19
CDR3: CASSQRETQYF

J: TRBJ1-4
size: few
V: TRBV18
CDR3: CASSESQGANEKLFF

J: TRBJ2-5
size: -
V: TRBV29-1
CDR3: CSVESGFGTQYF

J: TRBJ1-2
size: -
V: TRBV7-9
CDR3: CASSSPGSLFDGYTF

J: TRBJ2-7
size: -
V: TRBV7-2
CDR3: CASSENREVQYF

J: TRBJ1-2
size: -
V: TRBV18
CDR3: CASSPPGRNYGYTF

J: TRBJ2-7
size: -
V: TRBV16
CDR3: CASSQSGEQYF